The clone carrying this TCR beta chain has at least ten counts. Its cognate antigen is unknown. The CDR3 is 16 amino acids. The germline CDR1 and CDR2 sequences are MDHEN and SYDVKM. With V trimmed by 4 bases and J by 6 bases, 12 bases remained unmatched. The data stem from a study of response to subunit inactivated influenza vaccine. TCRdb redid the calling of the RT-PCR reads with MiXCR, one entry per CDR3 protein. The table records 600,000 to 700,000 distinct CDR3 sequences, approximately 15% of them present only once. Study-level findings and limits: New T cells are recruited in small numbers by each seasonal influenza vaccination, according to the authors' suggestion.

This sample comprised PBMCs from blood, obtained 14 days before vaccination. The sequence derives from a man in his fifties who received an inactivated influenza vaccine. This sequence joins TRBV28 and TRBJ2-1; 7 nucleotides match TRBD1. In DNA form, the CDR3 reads TGTGCCAGCAGTTCGAAGTGGGGACAGTTGAGCAATGAGCAGTTCTTC. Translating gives CASSSKWGQLSNEQFF.